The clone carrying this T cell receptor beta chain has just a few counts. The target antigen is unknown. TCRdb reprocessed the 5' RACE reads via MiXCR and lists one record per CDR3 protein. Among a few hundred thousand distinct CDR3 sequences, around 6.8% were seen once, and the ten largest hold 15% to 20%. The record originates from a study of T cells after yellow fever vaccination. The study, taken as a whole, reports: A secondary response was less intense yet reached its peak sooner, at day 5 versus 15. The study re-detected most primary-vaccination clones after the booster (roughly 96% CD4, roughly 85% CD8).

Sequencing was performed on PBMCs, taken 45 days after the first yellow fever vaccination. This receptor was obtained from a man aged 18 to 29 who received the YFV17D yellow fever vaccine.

The CDR3 bases are TGCAGCGTTCCTGGGCCCTGGCCCGAGCAGTACTTC. Protein product: CSVPGPWPEQYF. The V gene is TRBV29-1, the J gene TRBJ2-7; D remains unclear. Germline CDR1 is SQVTM and CDR2 is ANQGSEA. This CDR3 is built from 12 residues. The V end lost 5 bases, the J end lost 6 bases, and 14 bases lay between the germline ends.